This entry concerns a single TCR beta chain. These data belong to a study of T cell repertoires in cytomegalovirus infection. MiXCR, applied by TCRdb to the reads, yields one record per CDR3 protein. The data show 200,000 or so distinct CDR3 sequences, with around 20% seen just once and around 3.2% held by the top ten. There are 14 residues in the CDR3. Germline V gives CDR1 DFQATT, CDR2 SNEGSKA (reference sequence). V lost 3 bases and J 8 bases, leaving 17 bases between the germline ends. The genes are TRBV20-1 and TRBJ2-1; tentatively, D is TRBD1 (5 bases). Sample: PBMCs. The source is a human donor in good health (CMV status not recorded). Some clones in this sample may be carry-over from other donors' samples. The CDR3 here is CSASRRPDSHEQFF. The CDR3 coding sequence is TGCAGTGCTAGTCGTCGCCCAGACAGCCATGAGCAGTTCTTC.